This T cell receptor (beta chain) was captured in a study of blood T cell repertoires in COVID-19 (dated by TCRdb to 2020 to 2021). Background on the whole study: Samples from collaborators originated in the United States, Italy and Spain and spanned both the acute and convalescent phases of COVID-19. The prospective study material was composed of cDNA or gDNA derived from T cells, B-cell-depleted T cells, or PBMCs. Subjects who had been exposed to COVID-19, were actively infected with it, or had recovered from it provided the deeply sampled blood TCRbeta repertoires that made up the dataset. A freely available public database, intended as a resource for researchers studying the immune response to SARS-CoV-2, is where the repertoires were released. The samples were drawn from two sources: the first 160 participants of the ongoing ImmuneRACE study, and 1,254 subjects contributed by 6 global collaborators. Sample metadata almost always included a de-identified subject ID, COVID-19 status, age in years and sex. Where available, HLA class I and class II types were taken from metadata supplied by the sample provider and were not determined by assay-based typing.

Each collaborating institution followed its own protocols to collect whole blood in K2EDTA tubes. For TCRbeta analysis, collaborators shipped samples as frozen whole blood, isolated PBMCs, or DNA extracted from either of those sample types. The immunoSEQ Assay, a bias-controlled multiplex PCR, was used to amplify TCRbeta CDR3 regions from genomic DNA. The published analysis was carried out like this. The number of nucleated cells in each sample was estimated by amplification of reference gene primers within the assay. To quantify the absolute abundance of each unique TCRbeta CDR3 rearrangement, sequence reads were collapsed and filtered. Productive Simpson clonality was computed per sample as the square root of Simpson's diversity index over productive rearrangements. TCRdb obtained this table from immuneACCESS and retained in-frame rearrangements with V and J assigned. These tables miss some clones; where compared with another copy, unresolved V genes account for less than half of the shortfall, and the remainder is unexplained. D and trimming were read from the DNA, whereas the V and J calls and clone size are those reported in that table. The sample yields 25,000 or so clones; approximately 96% were counted once. 3.5% to 5% of the sample is in the top ten clones.

The research as a whole found: How much clinical and demographic metadata was included differed by source and by participant, and the metadata was provided uncurated.

As regards this clone: This receptor's antigen is unknown. No base-level quality is on record; no much larger clone is a single base apart.

The CDR3, cysteine through phenylalanine, is 14 amino acids long. Only the CDR3 DNA stays, 42 bases, in frame from base 1. V and J are truncated by 7 bases and 2 bases respectively, leaving an intervening sequence of 14 bases. The germline V gene supplies CDR1 SGHRS and CDR2 YFSETQ. The specimen was peripheral blood. The receptor was isolated from a human donor with active COVID-19. The donor label of this sample is uncertain. The V gene is TRBV5-1 and the J gene is TRBJ2-3; TRBD2 is a weak D gene call, 5 bases matching. This receptor has the CDR3 CASARVGDTDTQYF. Here is the DNA: TGCGCCAGCGCTAGGGTGGGAGACACAGATACGCAGTATTTT.